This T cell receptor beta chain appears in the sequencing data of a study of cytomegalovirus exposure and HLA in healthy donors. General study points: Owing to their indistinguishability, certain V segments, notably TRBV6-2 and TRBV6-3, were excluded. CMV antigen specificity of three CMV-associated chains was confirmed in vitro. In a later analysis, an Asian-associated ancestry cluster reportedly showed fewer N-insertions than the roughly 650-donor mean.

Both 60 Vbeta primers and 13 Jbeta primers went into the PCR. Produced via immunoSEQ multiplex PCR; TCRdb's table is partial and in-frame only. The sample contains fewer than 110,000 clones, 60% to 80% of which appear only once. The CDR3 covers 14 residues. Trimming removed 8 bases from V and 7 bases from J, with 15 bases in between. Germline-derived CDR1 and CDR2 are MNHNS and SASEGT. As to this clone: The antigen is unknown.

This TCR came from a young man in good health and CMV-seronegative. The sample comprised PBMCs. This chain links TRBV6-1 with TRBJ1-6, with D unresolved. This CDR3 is CASLRRTGNSPLHF. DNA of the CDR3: TGTGCCAGCCTGAGGCGAACGGGGAATTCACCCCTCCACTTT.